One sample yielded the 31 T cell receptor beta chains listed below, sequenced in a study of CXCR3-negative and CXCR3-positive naive CD8 T cells. The method, 5' RACE with UMI labels, was used to prepare the TRB cDNA libraries. No DNA is given; TCRdb re-called the 5' RACE reads and lists each CDR3 protein once. The sample totals 100,000 to 150,000 distinct CDR3 sequences. Source material: naive CXCR3- CD8+ T cells from blood. Subset in this sample: CD45RO-CCR7+CD27+CD95- naive CD8+ T cells lacking CXCR3 (TNR3-). The receptors shown here come from a human donor in good health. Some clones in this sample may be carry-over from other donors' samples.

The chain has TRBV7-7 and TRBJ2-1; the D call of TRBD2 rests on TCRdb alone, since no DNA is present to check it. CDR3 size: 17 residues. Germline CDR1 reads SSHAT; CDR2 reads FNYEAQ (reference sequence). This CDR3 reads CASSPGLVTSSYNEQFF.

CDR3 amino acids: CASSLGSGAEQFF. The chain couples TRBV5-1 to TRBJ2-1; the D call from TCRdb, TRBD2, cannot be confirmed without DNA. The CDR3 extends over 13 amino acids. Germline V gene lookup returns CDR1 SGHRS and CDR2 YFSETQ.

J is TRBJ2-2 and V is TRBV29-1; TCRdb picks TRBD1, but there is no DNA to check that call. CDR1 SQVTM and CDR2 ANQGSEA come from the germline V gene. The CDR3 contains 15 residues. CDR3 region: CSVVLRDTNTGELFF.

The chain carries TRBV29-1 and TRBJ2-5. Germline V gene data show CDR1 as SQVTM and CDR2 as ANQGSEA. This CDR3 has 11 residues. CDR3 protein: CSAPRQETQYF.

This chain links TRBV13 with TRBJ2-7. From germline, CDR1 is PRHDT and CDR2 FYEKMQ (reference sequence). The CDR3 sequence is 11 residues long. The CDR3 is CASSLDYEQYF.

The V gene is TRBV11-2, the J gene TRBJ2-1; TCRdb picks TRBD1, but there is no DNA to check that call. CDR3 length equals 14 residues. From germline, CDR1 is SGHAT and CDR2 FQNNGV. CDR3 region: CASSVFRGNNEQFF.

The chain employs TRBV11-2 and TRBJ1-2; TCRdb indicates TRBD1, and absent DNA this call remains unverified. Germline CDR1 and CDR2: SGHAT and FQNNGV. The CDR3 loop spans 16 amino acids. The CDR3 loop reads CASSPGKGALPSGYTF.

The J gene is TRBJ2-7, the V gene TRBV29-1. The CDR3 covers 11 residues. Germline V gene lookup returns CDR1 SQVTM and CDR2 ANQGSEA. The CDR3: CSVRFGYEQYF.

The chain links TRBV3-1 to TRBJ2-7; TCRdb names TRBD1, which stays unverified in the absence of DNA. Germline V gives CDR1 LGHDT, CDR2 YNNKEL (reference sequence). This CDR3 comprises 15 residues. The CDR3 region is CASSLGQGIPYEQYF.

The J gene is TRBJ2-7, the V gene TRBV29-1; checking the TCRdb D call of TRBD1 is not possible without DNA. The CDR3 sequence is 15 residues long. The germline gives CDR1 SQVTM, CDR2 ANQGSEA. The CDR3 region is CSVEDLGTGDFEQYF.

The V gene is TRBV29-1, the J gene TRBJ2-7; TCRdb's assignment of TRBD1 cannot be checked, as there is no DNA. This CDR3 spans 15 amino acids. The V gene's germline CDR1 is SQVTM and CDR2 ANQGSEA. This CDR3 reads CSVETGQGKPYEQYF.

This chain uses TRBV7-9 with TRBJ2-1; lacking DNA, the TRBD1 call made by TCRdb goes unchecked. Per the germline V gene, CDR1 is SEHNR and CDR2 is FQNEAQ (reference sequence). The CDR3 has 17 amino acids. The chain's CDR3 is CASSSGTTGKGIREQFF.

The chain uses TRBV7-6 and TRBJ2-3; TCRdb's D call of TRBD1 is untestable without DNA. This CDR3 region has 15 residues. Germline lookup yields CDR1 SGHVS and CDR2 FNYEAQ. This CDR3 is CASSFFDSSTDTQYF.

This chain uses TRBV28 with TRBJ2-7; the TCRdb D gene call, TRBD1, has no DNA to confirm it. This CDR3 comprises 14 residues. Germline V gene lookup returns CDR1 MDHEN and CDR2 SYDVKM. CDR3 protein: CASSSSTGGNEQSF.

J is TRBJ1-5 and V is TRBV15; TCRdb's D call of TRBD1 is untestable without DNA. CDR3 length: 15 residues. Germline V gene sequence: CDR1 LNHNV, CDR2 YYDKDF (reference sequence). The CDR3 region is CATSRGRGSNQPQHF.

The rearrangement links TRBV4-1 to TRBJ2-7; TCRdb proposes TRBD1, but this gene call is untestable without DNA. There are 16 residues in the CDR3. Germline assignment: CDR1 MGHRA and CDR2 YSYEKL. The CDR3: CASSQAPGTGLDEQYF.

This chain joins TRBV5-1 and TRBJ1-1; the TRBD1 assignment by TCRdb is unverifiable without DNA. The CDR3 has 15 amino acids. Per the germline V gene, CDR1 is SGHRS and CDR2 is YFSETQ. This chain's CDR3 is CASSLDWGSGTEAFF.

The chain joins TRBV27 to TRBJ2-3; no DNA is available, so the TRBD1 call from TCRdb remains unchecked. CDR1 is MNHEY and CDR2 is SMNVEV in the germline V gene (reference sequence). The CDR3 extends over 15 amino acids. CDR3 amino acids: CASSFGAGITDTQYF.

The rearrangement links TRBV20-1 to TRBJ2-3; without DNA, the TCRdb call of TRBD2 cannot be checked. CDR3 size: 16 residues. Germline CDR1 is DFQATT and CDR2 is SNEGSKA (reference sequence). CDR3 residues: CSAGLTLAGVTDTQYF.

The V and J genes are TRBV29-1 and TRBJ2-1; the TCRdb D gene call, TRBD1, has no DNA to confirm it. This CDR3 spans 14 amino acids. The germline gives CDR1 SQVTM, CDR2 ANQGSEA. Here the CDR3 reads CSVEEGQYGDEQFF.

The rearrangement links TRBV20-1 to TRBJ2-1; the D gene TCRdb calls, TRBD2, cannot be checked with no DNA. CDR3 length: 15 residues. Germline-derived CDR1 and CDR2 are DFQATT and SNEGSKA (reference sequence). The CDR3 sequence: CSARDLGLADNEQFF.

This chain joins TRBV15 and TRBJ2-7; TCRdb's assignment of TRBD1 cannot be checked, as there is no DNA. Germline V CDR1 and CDR2: LNHNV, YYDKDF (reference sequence). The CDR3 runs 15 residues. CDR3 loop: CATSPRQGAQNEQFF. Full variable domain (rest looked up from reference TRBV15 and TRBJ2-7): DAMVIQNPRYQVTQFGKPVTLSCSQTLNHNVMYWYQQKSSQAPKLLFHYYDKDFNNEADTPDNFQSRRPNTSFCFLDIRSPGLGDTAMYLCATSPRQGAQNEQFFGPGTRLTVT.

The chain couples TRBV15 to TRBJ1-5. The CDR3 length is 14 residues. Germline V gives CDR1 LNHNV, CDR2 YYDKDF (reference sequence). CDR3 region: CATKREYSNQPQHF. The variable domain in full, with the rest retrieved from reference TRBV15 and TRBJ1-5, is DAMVIQNPRYQVTQFGKPVTLSCSQTLNHNVMYWYQQKSSQAPKLLFHYYDKDFNNEADTPDNFQSRRPNTSFCFLDIRSPGLGDTAMYLCATKREYSNQPQHFGDGTRLSIL.

The chain combines TRBV15 with TRBJ1-1. The CDR3 totals 15 residues. CDR1 and CDR2 (germline): LNHNV, YYDKDF (reference sequence). This CDR3 is CATSRDLLSVTEAFF.

The chain links TRBV6-4 to TRBJ2-1; with no DNA, the TCRdb D assignment of TRBD1 cannot be verified. CDR3 length: 13 amino acids. The V gene's germline CDR1 is MRHNA and CDR2 SNTAGT. CDR3 protein: CASSDRGHNEQFF.

The rearrangement uses TRBV12-3 or TRBV12-4 and TRBJ2-1; TCRdb's assignment of TRBD2 cannot be checked, as there is no DNA. The CDR3 is 18 amino acids. CDR3 sequence reads: CASSPSLEPGLGNNEQFF.

The genes are TRBV10-2 and TRBJ2-7. The CDR3 sequence is 13 residues long. Germline CDR1 is WSHSY and CDR2 is SAAADI. Here the CDR3 reads CASSEEVWYEQYF.

The chain employs TRBV15 and TRBJ2-1. Germline V CDR1 and CDR2: LNHNV, YYDKDF (reference sequence). The CDR3 sequence is 16 residues long. The CDR3 sequence: CATSSPKQGSYNEQFF.

V and J are TRBV5-1 and TRBJ2-7; there is no DNA to check the TCRdb D call of TRBD2. The germline V gene has CDR1 SGHRS and CDR2 YFSETQ. This CDR3 is built from 13 residues. The CDR3 sequence: CASSPTSIYEQYF.

The chain uses TRBV4-2 and TRBJ2-7. Per the germline V gene, CDR1 is LGHNA and CDR2 is YNFKEQ. The CDR3 is made up of 15 amino acids. This CDR3 is CASSHSEEEFNEQYF.

The chain recombines TRBV6-5 with TRBJ2-7. Germline V gives CDR1 MNHEY, CDR2 SVGAGI. The CDR3 extends over 17 amino acids. CDR3 loop: CASSPPFATSSSYEQYF.